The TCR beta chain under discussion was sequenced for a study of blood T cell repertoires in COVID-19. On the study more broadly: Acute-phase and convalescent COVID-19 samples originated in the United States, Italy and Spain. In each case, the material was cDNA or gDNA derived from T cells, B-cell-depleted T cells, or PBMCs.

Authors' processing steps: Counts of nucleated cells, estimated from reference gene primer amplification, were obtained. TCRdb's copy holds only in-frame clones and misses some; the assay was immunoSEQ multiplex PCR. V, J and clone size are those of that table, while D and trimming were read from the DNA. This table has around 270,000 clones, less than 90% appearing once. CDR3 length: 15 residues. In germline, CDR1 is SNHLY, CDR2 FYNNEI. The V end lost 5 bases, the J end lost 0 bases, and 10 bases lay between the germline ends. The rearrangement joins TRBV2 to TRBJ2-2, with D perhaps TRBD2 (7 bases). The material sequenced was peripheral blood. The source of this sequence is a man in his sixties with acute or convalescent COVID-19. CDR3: CASSRGASNTGELFF. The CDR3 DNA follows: TGTGCCAGCAGTCGGGGGGCCTCGAACACCGGGGAGCTGTTTTTT. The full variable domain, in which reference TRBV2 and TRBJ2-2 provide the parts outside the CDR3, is EPEVTQTPSHQVTQMGQEVILRCVPISNHLYFYWYRQILGQKVEFLVSFYNNEISEKSEIFDDQFSVERPDGSNFTLKIRSTKLEDSAMYFCASSRGASNTGELFFGEGSRLTVL.